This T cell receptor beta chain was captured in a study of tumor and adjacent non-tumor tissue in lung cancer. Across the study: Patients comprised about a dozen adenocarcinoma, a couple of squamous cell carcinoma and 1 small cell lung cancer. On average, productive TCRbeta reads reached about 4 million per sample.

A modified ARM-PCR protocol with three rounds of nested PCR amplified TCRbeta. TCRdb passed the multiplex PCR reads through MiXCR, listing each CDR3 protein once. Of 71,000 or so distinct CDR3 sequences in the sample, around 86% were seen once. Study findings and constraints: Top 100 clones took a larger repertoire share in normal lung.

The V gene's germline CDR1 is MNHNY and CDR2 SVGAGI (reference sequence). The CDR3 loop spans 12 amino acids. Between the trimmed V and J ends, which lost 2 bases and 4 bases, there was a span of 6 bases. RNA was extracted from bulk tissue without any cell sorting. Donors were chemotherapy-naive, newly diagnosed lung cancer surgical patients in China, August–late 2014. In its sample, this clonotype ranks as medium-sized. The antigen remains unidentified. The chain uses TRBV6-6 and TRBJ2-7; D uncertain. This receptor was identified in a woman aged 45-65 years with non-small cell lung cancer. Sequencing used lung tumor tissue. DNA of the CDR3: TGTGCCAGCAGTTACCGACTTTACGAGCAGTACTTC. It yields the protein CASSYRLYEQYF.